This record covers a single T cell receptor beta chain. Per the study methods: How many nucleated cells were present was estimated from reference gene primer amplification. The protocol was immunoSEQ multiplex PCR, while the TCRdb copy is restricted to in-frame clones and leaves out a portion. For V, J and clone size, that table is used; D and trimming come from the DNA. There are about 160,000 clones in the sample; approximately 79% occur only once, and 5.5% to 7.5% lies in the top ten. The data were obtained in a study of blood T cell repertoires in COVID-19. Study-level background: The United States, Italy and Spain were the sources of the acute and convalescent COVID-19 samples.

Seattle's cohort entered during active infection and was followed longitudinally. There are 14 residues in the CDR3. V lost 8 bases to trimming and J lost 7 bases; unmatched junction nucleotides: 5. Germline CDR1 is ENHRY and CDR2 is SYGVKD. Material: peripheral blood. This sequence originates from a woman between 35 and 50 years old with COVID-19, enrolled during active disease. The chain carries TRBV10-3 and TRBJ1-6, with 10 bases matching TRBD1. The CDR3, as DNA: TGTGCCATCCAAGGACAGGGGGAAAATTCACCCCTCCACTTT. Its translation is CAIQGQGENSPLHF.